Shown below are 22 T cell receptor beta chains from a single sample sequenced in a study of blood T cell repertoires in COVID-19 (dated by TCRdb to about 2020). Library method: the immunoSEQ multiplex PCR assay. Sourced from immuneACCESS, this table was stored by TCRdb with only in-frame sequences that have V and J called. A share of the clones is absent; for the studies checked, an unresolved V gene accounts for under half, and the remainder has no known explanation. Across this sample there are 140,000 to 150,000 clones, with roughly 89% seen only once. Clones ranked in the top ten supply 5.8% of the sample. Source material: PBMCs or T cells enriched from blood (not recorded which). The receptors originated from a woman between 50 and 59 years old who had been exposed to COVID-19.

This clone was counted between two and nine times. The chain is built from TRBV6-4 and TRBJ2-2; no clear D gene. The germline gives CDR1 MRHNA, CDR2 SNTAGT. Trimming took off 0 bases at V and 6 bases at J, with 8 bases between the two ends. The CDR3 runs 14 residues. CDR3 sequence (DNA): TGTGCCAGCAGTGACTCGAGCCAACCCGGGGAGCTGTTTTTT. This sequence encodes CASSDSSQPGELFF.

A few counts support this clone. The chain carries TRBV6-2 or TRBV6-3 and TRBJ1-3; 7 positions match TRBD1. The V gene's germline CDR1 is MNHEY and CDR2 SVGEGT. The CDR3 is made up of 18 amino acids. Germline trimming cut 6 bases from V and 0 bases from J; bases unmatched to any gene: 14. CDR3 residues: CASSRDRVHLVSGNTIYF. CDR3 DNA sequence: TGTGCCAGCAGCCGTGACAGGGTTCACCTAGTCTCTGGAAACACCATATATTTT.

The chain's CDR3 is CASSQSPGNTEAFF. The CDR3, as DNA: TGTGCCAGCAGCCAATCGCCAGGGAACACTGAAGCTTTCTTT. This rearrangement joins TRBV16 to TRBJ1-1; D ambiguous. This CDR3 is 14 amino acids long. Germline V CDR1 and CDR2: KGHSY, FQNENV. V was cut by 0 bases and J by 1 base, with 6 bases left in between.

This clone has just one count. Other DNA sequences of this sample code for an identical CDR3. The chain's CDR3 is CASSPSGAGNTIYF. CDR3 in DNA: TGTGCCAGCAGCCCCTCAGGGGCCGGAAACACCATATATTTT. The genes are TRBV3-1 (or the pseudogene TRBV3-2) and TRBJ1-3, with D perhaps matching TRBD1 (6 bases). The V and J ends lost 4 bases and 4 bases respectively, with 11 bases between them. The length of the CDR3 is 14 residues. Germline CDR1 is LGHDT and CDR2 is YNNKEL (reference sequence).

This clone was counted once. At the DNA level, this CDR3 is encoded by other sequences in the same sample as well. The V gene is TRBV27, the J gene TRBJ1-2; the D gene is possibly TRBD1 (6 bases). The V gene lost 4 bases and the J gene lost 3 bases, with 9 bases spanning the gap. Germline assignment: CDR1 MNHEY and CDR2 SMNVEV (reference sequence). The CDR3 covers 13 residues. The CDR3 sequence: CASSSQGDYGYTF. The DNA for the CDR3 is TGTGCCAGCAGTTCACAGGGAGACTATGGCTACACCTTC.

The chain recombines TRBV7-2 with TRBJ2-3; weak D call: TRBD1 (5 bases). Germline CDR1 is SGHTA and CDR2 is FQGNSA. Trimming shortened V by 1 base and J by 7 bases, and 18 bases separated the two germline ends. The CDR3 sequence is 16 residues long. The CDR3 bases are TGTGCCAGCAGCTTAGTTGGTAGCCTTGGACAAAATACGCAGTATTTT. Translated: CASSLVGSLGQNTQYF.

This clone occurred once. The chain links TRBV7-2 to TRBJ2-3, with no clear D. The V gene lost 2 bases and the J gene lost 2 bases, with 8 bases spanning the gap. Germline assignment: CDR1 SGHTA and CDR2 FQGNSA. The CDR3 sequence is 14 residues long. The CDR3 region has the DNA TGTGCCAGCAGCTTATGGGCTAACACAGATACGCAGTATTTT. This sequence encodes CASSLWANTDTQYF.

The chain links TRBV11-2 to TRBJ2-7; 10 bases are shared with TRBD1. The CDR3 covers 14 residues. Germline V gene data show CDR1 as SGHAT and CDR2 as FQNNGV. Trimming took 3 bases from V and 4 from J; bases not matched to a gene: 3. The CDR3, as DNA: TGTGCCAGCAGCTTCGACAGGGGGCTTTACGAGCAGTACTTC. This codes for CASSFDRGLYEQYF. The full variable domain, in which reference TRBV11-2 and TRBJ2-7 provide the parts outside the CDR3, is EAGVAQSPRYKIIEKRQSVAFWCNPISGHATLYWYQQILGQGPKLLIQFQNNGVVDDSQLPKDRFSAERLKGVDSTLKIQPAKLEDSAVYLCASSFDRGLYEQYFGPGTRLTVT.

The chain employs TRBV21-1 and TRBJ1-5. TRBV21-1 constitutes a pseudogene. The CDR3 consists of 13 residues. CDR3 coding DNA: TGTGCCAGCAGCAAAGCGCGGCGGCAGCCCCAGCATTTT. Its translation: CASSKARRQPQHF.

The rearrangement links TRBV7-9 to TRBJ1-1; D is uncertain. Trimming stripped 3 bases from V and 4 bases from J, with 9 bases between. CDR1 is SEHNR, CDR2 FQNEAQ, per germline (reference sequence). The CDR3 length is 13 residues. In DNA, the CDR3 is TGTGCCAGCAGCTTTACAGAGCTCACTGAAGCTTTCTTT. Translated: CASSFTELTEAFF.

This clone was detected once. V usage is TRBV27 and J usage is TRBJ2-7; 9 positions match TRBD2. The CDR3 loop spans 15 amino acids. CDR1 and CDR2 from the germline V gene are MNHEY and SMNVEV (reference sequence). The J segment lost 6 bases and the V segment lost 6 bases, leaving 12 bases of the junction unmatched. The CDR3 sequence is CASSLPGLARGEQYF. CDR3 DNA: TGTGCCAGCAGCCTACCGGGACTAGCTAGAGGCGAGCAGTACTTC.

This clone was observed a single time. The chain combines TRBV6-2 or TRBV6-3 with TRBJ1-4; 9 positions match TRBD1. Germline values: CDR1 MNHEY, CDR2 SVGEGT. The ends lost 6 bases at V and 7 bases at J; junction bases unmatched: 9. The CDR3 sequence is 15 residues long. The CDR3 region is CASSRPPDRGEKLFF. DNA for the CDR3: TGTGCCAGCAGCCGCCCTCCGGACAGGGGTGAAAAACTGTTTTTT.

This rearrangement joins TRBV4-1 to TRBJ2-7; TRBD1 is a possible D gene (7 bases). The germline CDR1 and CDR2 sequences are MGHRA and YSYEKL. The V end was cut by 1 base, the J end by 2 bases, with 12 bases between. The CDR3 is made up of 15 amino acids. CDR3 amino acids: CASSQGQGGTYEQYF. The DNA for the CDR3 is TGCGCCAGCAGCCAAGGGCAGGGGGGAACCTACGAGCAGTACTTC.

The CDR3 here is CASLSGGDTGELFF. The CDR3 DNA reads TGTGCCAGCTTGTCCGGGGGGGACACCGGGGAGCTGTTTTTT. The chain carries TRBV11-2 and TRBJ2-2, with 8 bases matching TRBD2. This CDR3 is 14 amino acids long. Germline loops: CDR1 SGHAT, CDR2 FQNNGV. J was trimmed by 3 bases and V by 8 bases; bases with no gene match: 5.

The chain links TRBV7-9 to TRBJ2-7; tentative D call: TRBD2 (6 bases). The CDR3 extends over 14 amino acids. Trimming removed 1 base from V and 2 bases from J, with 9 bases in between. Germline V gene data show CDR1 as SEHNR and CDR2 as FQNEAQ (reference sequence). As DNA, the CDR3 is TGTGCCAGCAGCTTAGTGGGGGGAACCTACGAGCAGTACTTC. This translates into CASSLVGGTYEQYF.

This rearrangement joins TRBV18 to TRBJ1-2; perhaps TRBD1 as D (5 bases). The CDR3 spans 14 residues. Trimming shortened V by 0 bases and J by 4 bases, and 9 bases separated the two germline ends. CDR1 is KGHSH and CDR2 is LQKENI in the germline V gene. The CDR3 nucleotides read TGTGCCAGCTCACCACCAGGGGTGTCCTATGGCTACACCTTC. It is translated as CASSPPGVSYGYTF. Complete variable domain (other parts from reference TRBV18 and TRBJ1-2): NAGVMQNPRHLVRRRGQEARLRCSPMKGHSHVYWYRQLPEEGLKFMVYLQKENIIDESGMPKERFSAEFPKEGPSILRIQQVVRGDSAAYFCASSPPGVSYGYTFGSGTRLTVV.

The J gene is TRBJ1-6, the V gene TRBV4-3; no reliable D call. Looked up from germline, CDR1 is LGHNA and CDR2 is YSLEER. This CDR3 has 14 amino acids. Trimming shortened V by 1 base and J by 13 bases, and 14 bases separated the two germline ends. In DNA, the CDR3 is TGCGCCAGCAGCCAAGTACGAGGCAGTGGGCCCCTCCACTTT. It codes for CASSQVRGSGPLHF.

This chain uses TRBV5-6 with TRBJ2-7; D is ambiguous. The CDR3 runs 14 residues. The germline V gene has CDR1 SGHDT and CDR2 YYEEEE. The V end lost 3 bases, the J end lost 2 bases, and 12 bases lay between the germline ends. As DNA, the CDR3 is TGTGCCAGCAGCTCCGCGGCTCAGACCTACGAGCAGTACTTC. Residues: CASSSAAQTYEQYF.

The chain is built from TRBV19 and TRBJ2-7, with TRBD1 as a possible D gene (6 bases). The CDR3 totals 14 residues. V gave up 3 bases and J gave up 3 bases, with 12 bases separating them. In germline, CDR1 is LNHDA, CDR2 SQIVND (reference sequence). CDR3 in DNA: TGTGCCAGTAGTATCGGCAGGGGAAACTACGAGCAGTACTTC. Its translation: CASSIGRGNYEQYF.

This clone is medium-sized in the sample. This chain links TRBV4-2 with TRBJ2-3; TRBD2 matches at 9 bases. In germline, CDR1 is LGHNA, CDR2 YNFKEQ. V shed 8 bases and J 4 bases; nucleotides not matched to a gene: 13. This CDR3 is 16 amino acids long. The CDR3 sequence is CASQVGGGASADTQYF. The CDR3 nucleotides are TGTGCCAGCCAGGTTGGCGGGGGGGCATCAGCAGATACGCAGTATTTT.

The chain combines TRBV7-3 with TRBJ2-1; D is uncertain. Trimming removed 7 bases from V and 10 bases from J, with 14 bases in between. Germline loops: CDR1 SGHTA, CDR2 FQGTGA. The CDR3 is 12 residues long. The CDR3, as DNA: TGTGCCAGCAACCTAGACCGTAGGGAGCAGTTCTTC. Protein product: CASNLDRREQFF. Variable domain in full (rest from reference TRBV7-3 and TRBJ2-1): GAGVSQTPSNKVTEKGKYVELRCDPISGHTALYWYRQSLGQGPEFLIYFQGTGAADDSGLPNDRFFAVRPEGSVSTLKIQRTERGDSAVYLCASNLDRREQFFGPGTRLTVL.

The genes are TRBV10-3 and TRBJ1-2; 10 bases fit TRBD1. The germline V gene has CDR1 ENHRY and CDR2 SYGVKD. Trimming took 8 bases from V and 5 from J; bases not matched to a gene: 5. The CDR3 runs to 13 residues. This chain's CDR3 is CAIRDRGNYGYTF. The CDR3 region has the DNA TGTGCCATCCGGGACAGGGGTAATTATGGCTACACCTTC.